A selection of T cell receptor beta chains follows, all from one sample in a study of cytomegalovirus exposure and HLA in healthy donors. Produced via immunoSEQ multiplex PCR; TCRdb's table is partial and in-frame only. The listing contains over 30,000 clones. Sequenced material: PBMCs. Source of these receptors: a woman aged 40-49 years in good health and CMV-seropositive. The CDR3 runs from the conserved cysteine through the conserved F or W. The D gene is left open where the match is weak. Expanded clones are given a class, and other clones once, few, many or no size at all.

j_call d_call clone_size v_call cdr3_aa cdr3_nt
TRBJ1-1 NA NA TRBV7-2 CASSLPAGLQLEAFF TGTGCCAGCAGCCTGCCGGCGGGGTTGCAGCTTGAAGCTTTCTTT
TRBJ2-7 NA NA TRBV19 CASSQVLYYEQYF TGTGCCAGCTCACAGGTCCTCTACTACGAGCAGTACTTC
TRBJ1-5 TRBD1 NA TRBV4-1 CASSQDMGTGGYQPQHF TGCGCCAGCAGCCAAGATATGGGGACAGGGGGATATCAGCCCCAGCATTTT
TRBJ2-5 TRBD1 NA TRBV13 CASSTRTGGAETQYF TGTGCCAGCAGCACCCGGACAGGGGGCGCCGAGACCCAGTACTTC
TRBJ1-5 NA NA TRBV19 CASSTPHRGLNQPQHF TGTGCCAGTAGTACCCCTCACCGGGGACTGAATCAGCCCCAGCATTTT
TRBJ2-2 NA NA TRBV6-6 CASSYSRNTGELFF TGTGCCAGCAGTTACTCGAGGAACACCGGGGAGCTGTTTTTT
TRBJ2-7 NA NA TRBV7-7 CASSIDRGSYEQYF TGTGCTAGCAGCATCGATAGGGGCTCCTACGAGCAGTACTTC
TRBJ2-5 TRBD2 NA TRBV11-1 CASSPMSGVQETQYF TGTGCCAGCAGCCCGATGAGCGGGGTCCAAGAGACCCAGTACTTC
TRBJ2-7 TRBD1 NA TRBV15 CATSRGTGWRHEQYF TGTGCCACCAGCAGAGGGACAGGGTGGAGGCACGAGCAGTACTTC
TRBJ2-7 TRBD1 NA TRBV19 CASSIATGSNYEQYF TGTGCCAGTAGTATAGCGACAGGGAGTAACTACGAGCAGTACTTC
TRBJ2-5 TRBD1 NA TRBV18 CASSQTGIQETQYF TGTGCCAGCTCACAGACAGGGATACAAGAGACCCAGTACTTC
TRBJ1-1 NA NA TRBV19 CASSNRLNTEAFF TGTGCCAGTAGCAACAGACTGAACACTGAAGCTTTCTTT
TRBJ2-7 TRBD2 NA TRBV27 CASSTGLAPAQYF TGTGCCAGCAGCACCGGACTAGCGCCCGCGCAGTACTTC
TRBJ1-1 TRBD1 NA TRBV11-2 CASSLSTGGTKRNTEAFF TGTGCCAGCAGCTTGAGTACAGGGGGCACCAAAAGGAACACTGAAGCTTTCTTT
TRBJ1-1 NA NA TRBV7-9 CASSSNGGTEAFF TGTGCCAGCAGCTCAAACGGGGGCACTGAAGCTTTCTTT
TRBJ2-3 NA NA TRBV30 CAWSKPVAVGVDTQYF TGTGCCTGGAGTAAACCAGTCGCGGTAGGGGTAGATACGCAGTATTTT
TRBJ2-7 TRBD1 NA TRBV6-6 CASSYSRQGATYEQYF TGTGCCAGCAGTTACTCAAGACAGGGGGCGACCTACGAGCAGTACTTC
TRBJ2-7 NA NA TRBV12-5 CARGVHEQYF TGTGCTAGAGGGGTACACGAGCAGTACTTC
TRBJ2-3 TRBD2 NA TRBV5-4 CASSLQTSGADTQYF TGTGCCAGCAGCTTGCAAACTAGCGGTGCAGATACGCAGTATTTT
TRBJ2-7 NA NA TRBV5-1 CASSAVSSYEQYF TGCGCCAGCAGCGCGGTGAGCTCCTACGAGCAGTACTTC
TRBJ2-2 TRBD2 medium-sized TRBV30 CAWSVGPGLAGVGELFF TGTGCCTGGAGTGTAGGGCCGGGACTAGCGGGAGTCGGGGAGCTGTTTTTT
TRBJ2-1 NA NA TRBV19 CASSIGVSSDNEQFF TGTGCCAGTAGTATCGGAGTGAGCTCCGACAATGAGCAGTTCTTC
TRBJ1-5 NA NA TRBV6-5 CASSSTTNQPQHF TGTGCCAGCAGTTCAACAACAAATCAGCCCCAGCATTTT
TRBJ1-5 NA NA TRBV6-1 CASSEAAGAHQPQHF TGTGCCAGCAGTGAAGCCGCAGGGGCCCATCAGCCCCAGCATTTT
TRBJ2-7 TRBD1 NA TRBV18 CASSLGQAAYEQYF TGTGCCAGCTCACTCGGACAGGCAGCCTACGAGCAGTACTTC
TRBJ2-7 NA NA TRBV6-5 CASSSRDTLYEQYF TGTGCCAGCAGTTCCCGGGACACCCTCTACGAGCAGTACTTC
TRBJ1-5 NA NA TRBV7-8 CASSSDAQGLVQPQHF TGTGCCAGCAGCTCAGATGCCCAGGGGTTGGTTCAGCCCCAGCATTTT
TRBJ2-5 TRBD2 NA TRBV11-2 CASSFRRTREETQYF TGTGCCAGCAGCTTCCGTAGGACTAGGGAAGAGACCCAGTACTTC
TRBJ2-7 TRBD1 NA TRBV29-1 CSVEYLGQGTYEQYF TGCAGCGTTGAGTATTTAGGACAGGGGACCTACGAGCAGTACTTC
TRBJ1-4 TRBD1 NA TRBV7-8 CASSSSGTDEKLFF TGTGCCAGCAGCTCATCCGGGACAGATGAAAAACTGTTTTTT
TRBJ2-3 NA NA TRBV4-1 CASSQAYIDTQYF TGCGCCAGCAGCCAAGCGTACATAGATACGCAGTATTTT
TRBJ2-7 NA NA TRBV6-5 CASSGIRGVSAEQYF TGTGCCAGCAGCGGAATCAGGGGGGTCTCGGCCGAGCAGTACTTC
TRBJ2-2 TRBD2 NA TRBV7-2 CAAAGGKNTGELFF TGTGCCGCAGCGGGAGGGAAGAACACCGGGGAGCTGTTTTTT
TRBJ1-5 TRBD1 NA TRBV6-5 CASSAGTGRQPQHF TGTGCCAGCAGTGCCGGGACAGGGCGTCAGCCCCAGCATTTT
TRBJ1-2 NA NA TRBV25-1 CASRGSANYGYTF TGTGCCAGCCGGGGTTCCGCTAACTATGGCTACACCTTC
TRBJ2-3 TRBD2 NA TRBV7-2 CASSLVLAGGHLVTDTQYF TGTGCCAGCAGCTTAGTACTAGCGGGAGGCCACCTCGTGACAGATACGCAGTATTTT